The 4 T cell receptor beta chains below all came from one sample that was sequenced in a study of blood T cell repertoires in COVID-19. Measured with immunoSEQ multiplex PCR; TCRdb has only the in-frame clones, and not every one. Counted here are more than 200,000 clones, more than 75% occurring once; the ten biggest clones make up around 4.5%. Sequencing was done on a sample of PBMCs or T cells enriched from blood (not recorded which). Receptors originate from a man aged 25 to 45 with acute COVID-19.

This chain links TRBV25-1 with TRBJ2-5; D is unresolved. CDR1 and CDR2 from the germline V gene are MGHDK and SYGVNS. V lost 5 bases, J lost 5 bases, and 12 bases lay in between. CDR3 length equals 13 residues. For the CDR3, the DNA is TGTGCCAGCAGTTCAAACGACGGGGAGACCCAGTACTTC. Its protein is CASSSNDGETQYF.

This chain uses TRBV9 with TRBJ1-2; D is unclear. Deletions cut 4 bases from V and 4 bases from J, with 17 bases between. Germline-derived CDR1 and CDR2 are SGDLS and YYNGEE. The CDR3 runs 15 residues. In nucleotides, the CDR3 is TGTGCCAGCAGCCCCGGTGGGGAGAACCCCTATGGCTACACCTTC. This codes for CASSPGGENPYGYTF.

CDR3 in amino acids: CASGAPGTSNEKLFF. The CDR3 DNA reads TGTGCCAGCGGGGCTCCCGGGACTTCGAATGAAAAACTGTTTTTT. The J gene is TRBJ1-4, the V gene TRBV25-1, with a weak D call TRBD1 (5 bases). In germline, CDR1 is MGHDK, CDR2 SYGVNS. The V end lost 8 bases, the J end lost 5 bases, and 18 bases lay between the germline ends. CDR3 length: 15 amino acids.

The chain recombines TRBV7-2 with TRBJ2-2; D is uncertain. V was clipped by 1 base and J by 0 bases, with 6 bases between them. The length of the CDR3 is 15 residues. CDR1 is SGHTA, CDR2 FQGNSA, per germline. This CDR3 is CASSLGHANTGELFF. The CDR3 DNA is TGTGCCAGCAGCTTAGGACACGCGAACACCGGGGAGCTGTTTTTT. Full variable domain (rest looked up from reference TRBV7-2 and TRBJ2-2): GAGVSQSPSNKVTEKGKDVELRCDPISGHTALYWYRQSLGQGLEFLIYFQGNSAPDKSGLPSDRFSAERTGGSVSTLTIQRTQQEDSAVYLCASSLGHANTGELFFGEGSRLTVL.